This note documents a single T cell receptor (beta chain) sequence. The source of the sample is a study of T-cell memory formation after mild COVID-19. The CDR3 contains 18 residues. With V trimmed by 3 bases and J by 3 bases, 10 bases remained unmatched. Germline lookup yields CDR1 SQVTM and CDR2 ANQGSEA. TCRdb itself ran the 5' RACE reads through MiXCR, one entry per CDR3 protein. The sample yields over 70,000 distinct CDR3 sequences, about 13% seen once. Material: PBMCs or a T cell subset sorted from them (not recorded which). This sequence joins TRBV29-1 and TRBJ2-2, with TRBD2 matching 13 bases. The receptor was derived from an adult woman who had mild COVID-19 (a few samples of this study predate the infection). Cell type and time point are not known. The CDR3 reads CSVELVGLAGPYTGELFF. CDR3 sequence (DNA): TGCAGCGTTGAGCTAGTGGGACTAGCGGGACCCTACACCGGGGAGCTGTTTTTT.